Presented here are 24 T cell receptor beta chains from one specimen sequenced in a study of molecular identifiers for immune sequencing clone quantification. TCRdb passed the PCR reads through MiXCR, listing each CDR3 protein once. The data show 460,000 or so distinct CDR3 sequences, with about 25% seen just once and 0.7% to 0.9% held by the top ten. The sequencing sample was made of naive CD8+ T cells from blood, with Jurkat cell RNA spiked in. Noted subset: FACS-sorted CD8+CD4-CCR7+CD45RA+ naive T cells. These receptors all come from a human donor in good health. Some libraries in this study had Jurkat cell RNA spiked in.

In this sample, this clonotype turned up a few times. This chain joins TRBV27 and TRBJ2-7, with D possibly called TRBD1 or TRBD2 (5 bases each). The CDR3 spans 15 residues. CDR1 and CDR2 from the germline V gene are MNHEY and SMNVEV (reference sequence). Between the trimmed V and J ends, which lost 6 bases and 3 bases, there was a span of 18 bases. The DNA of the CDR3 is TGTGCCAGCAGCTATAGGGACGGATCATACTACGAGCAGTACTTC. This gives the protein CASSYRDGSYYEQYF.

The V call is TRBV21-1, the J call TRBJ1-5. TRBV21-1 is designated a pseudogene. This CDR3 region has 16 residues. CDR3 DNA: TGTGCCAGCAGCGGGAGACGGTTTAGAAGCAATCAGCCCCAGCATTTT. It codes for CASSGRRFRSNQPQHF.

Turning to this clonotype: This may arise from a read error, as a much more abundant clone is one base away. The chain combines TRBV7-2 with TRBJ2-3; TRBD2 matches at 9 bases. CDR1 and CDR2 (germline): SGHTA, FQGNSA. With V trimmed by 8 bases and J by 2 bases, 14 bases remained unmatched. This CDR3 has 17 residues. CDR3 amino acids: CASGSTRLAEVTDTQYF. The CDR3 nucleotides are TGTGCCAGCGGCTCGACCAGACTAGCGGAGGTCACAGATACGCAGTATTTT.

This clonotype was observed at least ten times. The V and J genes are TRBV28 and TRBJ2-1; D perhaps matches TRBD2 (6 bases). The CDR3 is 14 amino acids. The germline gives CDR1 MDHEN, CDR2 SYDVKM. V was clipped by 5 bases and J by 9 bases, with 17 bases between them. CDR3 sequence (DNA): TGTGCCAGCAGTCCCTACTCGCGCGGGATTGAGCAGTTCTTC. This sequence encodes CASSPYSRGIEQFF.

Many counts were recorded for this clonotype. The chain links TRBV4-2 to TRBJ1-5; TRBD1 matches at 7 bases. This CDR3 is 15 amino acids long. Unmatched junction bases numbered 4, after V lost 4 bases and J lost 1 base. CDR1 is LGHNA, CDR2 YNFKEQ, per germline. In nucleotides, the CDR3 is TGTGCCAGCAGCCCGCAGGGGGACAGCAATCAGCCCCAGCATTTT. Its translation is CASSPQGDSNQPQHF.

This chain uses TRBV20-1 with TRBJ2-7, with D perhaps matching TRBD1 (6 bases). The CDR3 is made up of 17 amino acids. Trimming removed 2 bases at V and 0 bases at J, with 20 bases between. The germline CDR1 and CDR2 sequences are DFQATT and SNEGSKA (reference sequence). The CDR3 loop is CSARPQVPHRDSYEQYF. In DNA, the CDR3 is TGCAGTGCTAGACCTCAAGTACCCCACAGGGACTCCTACGAGCAGTACTTC.

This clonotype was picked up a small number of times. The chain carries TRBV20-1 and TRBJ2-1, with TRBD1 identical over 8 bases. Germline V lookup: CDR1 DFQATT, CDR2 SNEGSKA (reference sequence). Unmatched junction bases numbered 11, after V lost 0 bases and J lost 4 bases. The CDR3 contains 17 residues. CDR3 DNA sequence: TGCAGTGCTAGAGATCCTCAGGGGGCCTCAACATACAATGAGCAGTTCTTC. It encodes CSARDPQGASTYNEQFF.

The CDR3: CSVEGGSYPYEQYF. The CDR3 DNA sequence: TGCAGCGTTGAAGGCGGGAGTTATCCCTACGAGCAGTACTTC. The rearrangement uses TRBV29-1 and TRBJ2-7, with 7 bases that match TRBD2. Trimming removed 1 base from V and 2 bases from J; junction bases left unmatched: 5. The germline V gene has CDR1 SQVTM and CDR2 ANQGSEA. The CDR3 sequence is 14 residues long.

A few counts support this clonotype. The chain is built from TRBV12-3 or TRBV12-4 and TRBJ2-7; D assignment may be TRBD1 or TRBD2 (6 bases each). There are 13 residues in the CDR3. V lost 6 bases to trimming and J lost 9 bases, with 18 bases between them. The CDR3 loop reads CASSRGPGRAQYF. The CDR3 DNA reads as TGTGCCAGCAGCCGGGGGCCGGGCCGGGCGCAGTACTTC.

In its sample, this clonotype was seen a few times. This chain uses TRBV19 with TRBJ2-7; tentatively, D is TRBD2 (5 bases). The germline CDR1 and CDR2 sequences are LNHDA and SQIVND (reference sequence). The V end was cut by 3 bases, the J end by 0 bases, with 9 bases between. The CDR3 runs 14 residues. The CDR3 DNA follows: TGTGCCAGTAGTATCTTCGGGGACTCCTACGAGCAGTACTTC. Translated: CASSIFGDSYEQYF.

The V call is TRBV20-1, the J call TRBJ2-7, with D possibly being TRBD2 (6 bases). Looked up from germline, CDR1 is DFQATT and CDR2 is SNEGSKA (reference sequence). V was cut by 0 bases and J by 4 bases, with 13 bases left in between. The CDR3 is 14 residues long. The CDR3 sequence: CSARDLTEGYEQYF. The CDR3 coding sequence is TGCAGTGCTAGAGATCTCACGGAGGGATACGAGCAGTACTTC.

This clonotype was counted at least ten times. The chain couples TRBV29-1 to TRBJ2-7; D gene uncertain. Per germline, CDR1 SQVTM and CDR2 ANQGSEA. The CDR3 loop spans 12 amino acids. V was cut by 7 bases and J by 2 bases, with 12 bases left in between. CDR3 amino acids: CSARTATYEQYF. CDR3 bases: TGCAGCGCCCGGACGGCAACCTACGAGCAGTACTTC.

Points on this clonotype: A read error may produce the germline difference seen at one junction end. The chain's CDR3 is CASSVEGGQETQNF. The CDR3 DNA reads as TGTGCCAGCAGCGTAGAAGGGGGGCAAGAGACCCAGAACTTC. The gene calls are TRBV9 and TRBJ2-5, with D tentatively TRBD1 or TRBD2 (6 bases each). The germline CDR1 and CDR2 sequences are SGDLS and YYNGEE. The CDR3 has 14 amino acids.

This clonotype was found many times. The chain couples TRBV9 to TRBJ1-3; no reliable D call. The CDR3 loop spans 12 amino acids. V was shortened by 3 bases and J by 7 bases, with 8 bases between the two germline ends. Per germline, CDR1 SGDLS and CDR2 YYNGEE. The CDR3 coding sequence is TGTGCCAGCAGCGGGCATCCGAACACCATATATTTT. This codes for CASSGHPNTIYF.

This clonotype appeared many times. CDR3 DNA sequence: TGTGCCAGCAGGCATGGACAGGGTGAAGCTTTCTTT. It specifies CASRHGQGEAFF. The rearrangement uses TRBV5-6 and TRBJ1-1; 8 nucleotides align to TRBD1. Germline CDR1 reads SGHDT; CDR2 reads YYEEEE. This CDR3 is built from 12 residues. V gave up 5 bases and J gave up 7 bases; unmatched junction bases: 4.

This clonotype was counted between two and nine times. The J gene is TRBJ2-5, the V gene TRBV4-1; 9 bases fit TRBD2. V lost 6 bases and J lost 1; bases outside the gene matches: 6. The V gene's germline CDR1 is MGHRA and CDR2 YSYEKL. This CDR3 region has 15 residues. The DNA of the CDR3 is TGCGCCAGCAGGGCATTGGGACTAGCCCAAGAGACCCAGTACTTC. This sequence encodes CASRALGLAQETQYF.

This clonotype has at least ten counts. This CDR3 reads CASSPRGGLETQYF. The CDR3 coding sequence is TGTGCCAGCAGCCCGCGGGGGGGCCTCGAGACCCAGTACTTC. The rearrangement uses TRBV5-4 and TRBJ2-5; 9 bases fit TRBD2. This CDR3 has 14 residues. The V gene end was trimmed by 4 bases and the J gene end by 5 bases; junction bases not matched to a gene: 6. CDR1 is SGHNT, CDR2 YYREEE, per germline (reference sequence).

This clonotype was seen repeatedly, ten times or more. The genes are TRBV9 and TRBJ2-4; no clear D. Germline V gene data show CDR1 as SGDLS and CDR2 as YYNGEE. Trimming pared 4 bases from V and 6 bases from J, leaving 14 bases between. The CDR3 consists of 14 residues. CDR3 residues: CASSKPAVTNIQYF. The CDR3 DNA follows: TGTGCCAGCAGCAAACCGGCCGTGACAAACATTCAGTACTTC.

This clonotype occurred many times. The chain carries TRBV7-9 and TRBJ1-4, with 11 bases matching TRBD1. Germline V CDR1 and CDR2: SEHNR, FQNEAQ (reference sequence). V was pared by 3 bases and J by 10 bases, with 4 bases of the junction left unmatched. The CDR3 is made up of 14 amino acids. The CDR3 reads CASSFGTGGLKLFF. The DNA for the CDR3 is TGTGCCAGCAGCTTCGGGACAGGGGGTTTAAAACTGTTTTTT.

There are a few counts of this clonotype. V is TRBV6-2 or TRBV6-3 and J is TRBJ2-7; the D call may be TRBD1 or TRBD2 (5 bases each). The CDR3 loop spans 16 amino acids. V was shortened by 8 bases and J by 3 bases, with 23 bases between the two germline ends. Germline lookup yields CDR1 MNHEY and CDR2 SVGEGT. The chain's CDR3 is CASGDPLGEKLYEQYF. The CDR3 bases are TGTGCCAGCGGCGACCCGTTGGGGGAGAAGCTCTACGAGCAGTACTTC.

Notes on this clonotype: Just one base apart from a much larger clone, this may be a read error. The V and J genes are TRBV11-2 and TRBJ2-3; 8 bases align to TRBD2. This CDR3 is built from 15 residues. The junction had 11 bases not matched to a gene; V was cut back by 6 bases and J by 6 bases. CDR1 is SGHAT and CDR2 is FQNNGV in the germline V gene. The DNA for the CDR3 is TGTGCCAGCAGAGGAGCGGGAGCACCCCTCGATACGCAGTATTTT. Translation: CASRGAGAPLDTQYF.

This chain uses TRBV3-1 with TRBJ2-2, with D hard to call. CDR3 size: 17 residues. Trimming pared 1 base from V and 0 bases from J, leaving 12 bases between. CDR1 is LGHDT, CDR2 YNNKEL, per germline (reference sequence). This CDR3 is CASSQGFPVSNTGELFF. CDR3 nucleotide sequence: TGTGCCAGCAGCCAAGGATTTCCGGTATCGAACACCGGGGAGCTGTTTTTT.

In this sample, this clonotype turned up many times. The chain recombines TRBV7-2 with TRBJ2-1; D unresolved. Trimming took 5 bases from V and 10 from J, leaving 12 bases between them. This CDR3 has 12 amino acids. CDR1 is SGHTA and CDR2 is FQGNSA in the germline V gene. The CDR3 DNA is TGTGCCAGCAGCCTACTCGTTCCGGAGCAGTTCTTC. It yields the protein CASSLLVPEQFF. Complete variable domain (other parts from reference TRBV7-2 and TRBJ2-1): GAGVSQSPSNKVTEKGKDVELRCDPISGHTALYWYRQSLGQGLEFLIYFQGNSAPDKSGLPSDRFSAERTGGSVSTLTIQRTQQEDSAVYLCASSLLVPEQFFGPGTRLTVL.

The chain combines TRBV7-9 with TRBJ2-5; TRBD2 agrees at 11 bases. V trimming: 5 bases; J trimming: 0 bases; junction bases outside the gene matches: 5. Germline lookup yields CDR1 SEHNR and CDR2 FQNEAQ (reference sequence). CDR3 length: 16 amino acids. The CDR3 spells CASSLGTSGDQETQYF. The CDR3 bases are TGTGCCAGCAGCCTCGGGACTAGCGGAGACCAAGAGACCCAGTACTTC.